Listed below are T cell receptor beta chains from one sample, sequenced in a study of lymphopenia after photon versus proton radiotherapy. The method was immunoSEQ multiplex PCR; TCRdb's version includes in-frame clones alone and lacks a portion of them. The table has over 15,000 clones, about 85% seen once; the top ten hold approximately 9.1%. The sample was peripheral blood, taken from a patient treated with proton-based radiotherapy. Source of these receptors: an older man with pancreatic cancer. Each CDR3 is given with its conserved first and last residue. Fields, in order: D gene, V gene, clone size, J gene, CDR3 protein, CDR3 DNA. D genes are given only for firm matches. Rows may omit the clone size; those that give it use once, few, many or a size class.

-	TRBV6-6	-	TRBJ1-1	CASRASEIF	TGTGCCAGCAGGGCCAGCGAGATCTTT
TRBD1	TRBV25-1	-	TRBJ1-2	CASSEDETGKVRRYTF	TGTGCCAGCAGTGAAGACGAGACAGGGAAGGTACGGCGATACACCTTC
-	TRBV9	-	TRBJ1-4	CASSVEDATNEKLFF	TGTGCCAGCAGCGTAGAGGATGCAACTAATGAAAAACTGTTTTTT
-	TRBV14	-	TRBJ1-6	CASSQVAFSSPLHF	TGTGCCAGCAGCCAAGTGGCCTTTTCCTCACCCCTCCACTTT
-	TRBV6-1	once	TRBJ1-4	CASSEGGNEKLFF	TGTGCCAGCAGTGAGGGGGGCAATGAAAAACTGTTTTTT
TRBD1	TRBV6-5	-	TRBJ2-3	CASSYGTAPGPDTQYF	TGTGCCAGCAGTTACGGGACAGCCCCAGGTCCAGATACGCAGTATTTT
TRBD1	TRBV7-3	-	TRBJ1-6	CASSLGQGFSSPLHF	TGTGCCAGCAGCTTGGGACAGGGATTTAGTTCACCCCTCCACTTT
-	TRBV7-3	-	TRBJ1-1	CASSFGRDTEAFF	TGTGCCAGCAGCTTCGGCAGAGACACTGAAGCTTTCTTT
TRBD2	TRBV6-1	-	TRBJ2-2	CASSELAGGPGELFF	TGTGCCAGCAGTGAACTAGCGGGAGGGCCCGGGGAGCTGTTTTTT
-	TRBV19	-	TRBJ1-6	CASSLRGRNSPLHF	TGTGCCAGTAGCCTTCGGGGCAGGAATTCACCCCTCCACTTT
-	TRBV7-5	-	TRBJ2-1	CVRSLGPPIEFF	TGTGTCAGAAGCTTAGGTCCCCCCATCGAGTTCTTC